This T cell receptor beta chain was sequenced during a study of tumor-infiltrating lymphocytes in primary liver carcinoma. About the study: Subjects consisted of male and female patients aged 30 to 69 years. Study-level findings and limits: The top-250-clone fraction was significantly higher in tumors than in blood (p = 0.039). Compared with tumor region pairs, tumor-adjacent and tumor-blood pairs overlapped less.

In this sample, this clonotype turned up a few times. No antigen is known for it. This CDR3 comprises 16 residues. CDR1 and CDR2 from the germline V gene are MNHNS and SASEGT. J lost 5 bases, V lost 6 bases, and 14 bases had no gene match. Co-extracted RNA and DNA came from approximately 20-30 mg of unsorted bulk tissue. Chronic HBV infection, which was untreated, was present in the patients. Starting material of around 460 ng total RNA yielded TCR beta cDNA via a constant-region primer. It was through three nested multiplex PCR rounds of slightly modified ARM-PCR that TCR beta libraries arose. Running roughly 10 cycles apiece, the first two PCR rounds relied on TRBV1-TRBV30 forward primers together with a C-beta reverse primer. One entry per CDR3 protein results from TCRdb running MiXCR on the multiplex PCR reads. The data show over 100,000 distinct CDR3 sequences, around 70% seen once.

This clonotype originated in a woman aged 60-75 years with primary liver carcinoma and hepatitis B virus infection. Sequencing input: tumor-adjacent normal liver tissue. The J gene is TRBJ2-5, the V gene TRBV6-1, with 8 bases aligning to TRBD2. The CDR3 DNA reads TGTGCCAGCAGCCCAAAGCGGCCAGCGGGAGACGAGACCCAGTACTTC. This sequence encodes CASSPKRPAGDETQYF.